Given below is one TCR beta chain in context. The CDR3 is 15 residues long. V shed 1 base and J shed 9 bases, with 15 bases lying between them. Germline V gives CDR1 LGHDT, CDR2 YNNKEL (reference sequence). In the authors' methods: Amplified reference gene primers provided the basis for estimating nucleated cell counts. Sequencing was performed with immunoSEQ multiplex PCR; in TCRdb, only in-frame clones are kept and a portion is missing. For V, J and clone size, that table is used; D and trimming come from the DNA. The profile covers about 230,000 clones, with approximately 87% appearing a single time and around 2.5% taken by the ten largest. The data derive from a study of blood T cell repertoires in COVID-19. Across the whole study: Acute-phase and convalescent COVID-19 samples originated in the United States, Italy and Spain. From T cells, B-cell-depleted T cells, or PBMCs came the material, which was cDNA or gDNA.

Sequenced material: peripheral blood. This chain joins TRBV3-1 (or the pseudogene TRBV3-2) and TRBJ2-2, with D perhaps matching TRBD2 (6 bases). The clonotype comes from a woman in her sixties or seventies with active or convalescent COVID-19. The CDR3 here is CASSQGASGDRELFF. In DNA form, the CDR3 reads TGTGCCAGCAGCCAAGGGGCCTCGGGAGACCGGGAGCTGTTTTTT.